A single T cell receptor (beta chain) is shown here with its context. The antigen is undetermined. This record comes from a study of cytomegalovirus exposure and HLA in healthy donors. Broader study findings: Serostatus for CMV was the only available immune exposure information. Later on, analysis showed that most CMV-associated TCR beta chains appeared to be HLA-restricted. The listing of roughly 160 TCR beta chains classed them as cytomegalovirus-associated.

In the PCR, 60 Vbeta and 13 Jbeta primers were used. Here immunoSEQ multiplex PCR was the method, and the copy in TCRdb shows in-frame clones only, minus some. The data show about 89,000 clones, roughly 85% seen once. Trimming removed 7 bases from V and 0 bases from J, with 15 bases in between. The CDR3 is 15 amino acids. Per germline, CDR1 LNHDA and CDR2 SQIVND (reference sequence). The sample was PBMCs. The sequence derives from a middle-aged man in good health and CMV-seropositive. V usage is TRBV19 and J usage is TRBJ1-1; a weak D match, TRBD1 (6 bases). CDR3 nucleotide sequence: TGTGCCAGTAAGGCACAGGGCCCCATGAACACTGAAGCTTTCTTT. Encoded protein: CASKAQGPMNTEAFF.